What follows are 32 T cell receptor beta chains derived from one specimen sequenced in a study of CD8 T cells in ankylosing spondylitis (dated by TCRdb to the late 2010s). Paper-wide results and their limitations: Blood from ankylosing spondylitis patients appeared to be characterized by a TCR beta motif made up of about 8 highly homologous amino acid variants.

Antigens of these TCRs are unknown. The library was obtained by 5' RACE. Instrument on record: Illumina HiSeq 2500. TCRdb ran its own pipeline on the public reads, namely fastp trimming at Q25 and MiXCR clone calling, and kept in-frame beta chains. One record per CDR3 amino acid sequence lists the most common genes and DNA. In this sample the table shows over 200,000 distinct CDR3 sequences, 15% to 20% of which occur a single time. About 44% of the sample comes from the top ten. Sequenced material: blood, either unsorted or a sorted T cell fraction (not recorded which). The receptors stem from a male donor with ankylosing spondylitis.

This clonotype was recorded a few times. CDR3: CASSPFTDTEAFF. The DNA for the CDR3 is TGTGCCAGCAGTCCCTTTACGGACACTGAAGCTTTCTTT. The genes are TRBV27 and TRBJ1-1; unclear D gene. Germline V lookup: CDR1 MNHEY, CDR2 SMNVEV (reference sequence). The length of the CDR3 is 13 residues. Trimming took off 5 bases at V and 3 bases at J, with 10 bases between the two ends.

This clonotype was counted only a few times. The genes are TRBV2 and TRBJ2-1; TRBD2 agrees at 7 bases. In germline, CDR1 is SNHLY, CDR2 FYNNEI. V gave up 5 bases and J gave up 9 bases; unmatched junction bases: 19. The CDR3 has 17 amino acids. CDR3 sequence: CASSFPGTVGRTGEQFF. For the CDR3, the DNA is TGTGCCAGCAGTTTCCCGGGGACGGTCGGGAGGACGGGTGAGCAGTTCTTC.

CDR3 bases: TGTGCCAGCAGCTGGGGAACGATGGGGACCCAGTACTTC. Amino acids: CASSWGTMGTQYF. V is TRBV7-9 and J is TRBJ2-5, with D unclear. The CDR3 covers 13 residues. The germline V and J ends were trimmed by 4 bases and 7 bases, with 13 bases remaining between them. Germline V gives CDR1 SEHNR, CDR2 FQNEAQ (reference sequence).

The CDR3 region has the DNA TGTGCCAGCCACGGGGTCCCCGAGACTGAAAACTATGGCTACACCTTC. Encoded protein: CASHGVPETENYGYTF. The V gene is TRBV28, the J gene TRBJ1-2; D not certain. This CDR3 is built from 16 residues. V was pared by 8 bases and J by 2 bases, with 21 bases between. From germline, CDR1 is MDHEN and CDR2 SYDVKM.

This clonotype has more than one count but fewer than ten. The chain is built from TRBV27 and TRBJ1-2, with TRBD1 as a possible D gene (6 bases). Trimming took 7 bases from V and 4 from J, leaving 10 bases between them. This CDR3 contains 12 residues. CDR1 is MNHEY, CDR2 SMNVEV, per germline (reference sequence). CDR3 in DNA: TGTGCCAGCAAGGGGGTGGGCTATGGCTACACCTTC. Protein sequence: CASKGVGYGYTF.

The CDR3 spells CASSFFAGGYQETQYF. In DNA, the CDR3 is TGTGCCAGCAGCTTCTTTGCGGGAGGATACCAAGAGACCCAGTACTTC. The gene calls are TRBV7-6 and TRBJ2-5; TRBD2 aligns across 8 bases. CDR3 length: 16 residues. CDR1 is SGHVS and CDR2 is FNYEAQ in the germline V gene. V shed 3 bases and J 0 bases; nucleotides not matched to a gene: 6.

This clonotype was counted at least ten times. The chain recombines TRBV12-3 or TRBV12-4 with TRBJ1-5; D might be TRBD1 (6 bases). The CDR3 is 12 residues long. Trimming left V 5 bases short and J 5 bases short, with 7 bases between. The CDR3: CASSPGDQPQHF. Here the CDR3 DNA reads TGTGCCAGCAGTCCAGGGGATCAGCCCCAGCATTTT.

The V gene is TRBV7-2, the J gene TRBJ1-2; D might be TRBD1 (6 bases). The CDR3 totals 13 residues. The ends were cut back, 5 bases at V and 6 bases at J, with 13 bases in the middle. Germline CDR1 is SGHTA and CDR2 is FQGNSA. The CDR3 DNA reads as TGTGCCAGCAGCCCAACAGGGATTCATGGCTACACCTTC. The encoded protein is CASSPTGIHGYTF.

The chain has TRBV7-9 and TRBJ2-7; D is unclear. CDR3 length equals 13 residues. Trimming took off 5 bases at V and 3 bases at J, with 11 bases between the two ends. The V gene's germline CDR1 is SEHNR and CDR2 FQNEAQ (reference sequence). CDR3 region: CASSPLGHYEQYF. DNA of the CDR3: TGTGCCAGCAGCCCCCTGGGTCACTACGAGCAGTACTTC.

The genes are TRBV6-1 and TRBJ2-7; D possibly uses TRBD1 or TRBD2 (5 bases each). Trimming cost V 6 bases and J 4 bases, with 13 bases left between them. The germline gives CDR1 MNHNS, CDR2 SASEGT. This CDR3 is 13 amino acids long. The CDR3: CASRSGRYYEQYF. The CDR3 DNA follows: TGTGCCAGCAGATCGGGACGGTATTACGAGCAGTACTTC.

The CDR3 DNA is TGCTCCCCTGGGGGCGCGATGTCCTACAATGAGCAGTTCTTC. This sequence encodes CSPGGAMSYNEQFF. The rearrangement links TRBV20-1 to TRBJ2-1, with a weak D call TRBD1 (6 bases). Looked up from germline, CDR1 is DFQATT and CDR2 is SNEGSKA (reference sequence). This CDR3 is 14 amino acids long.

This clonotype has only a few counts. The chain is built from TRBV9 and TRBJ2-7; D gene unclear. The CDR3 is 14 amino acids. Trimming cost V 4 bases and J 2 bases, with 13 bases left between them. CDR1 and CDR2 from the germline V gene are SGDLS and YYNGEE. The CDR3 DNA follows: TGTGCCAGCAGCACCTCCGAAGGACCCTACGAGCAGTACTTC. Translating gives CASSTSEGPYEQYF.

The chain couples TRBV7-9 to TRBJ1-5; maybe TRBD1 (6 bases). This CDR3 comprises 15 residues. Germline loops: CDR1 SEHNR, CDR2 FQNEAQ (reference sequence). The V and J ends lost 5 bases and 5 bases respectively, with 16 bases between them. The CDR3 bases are TGTGCCAGCAGCCCCGGGGGGGGCGAGGATCAGCCCCAGCATTTT. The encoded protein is CASSPGGGEDQPQHF.

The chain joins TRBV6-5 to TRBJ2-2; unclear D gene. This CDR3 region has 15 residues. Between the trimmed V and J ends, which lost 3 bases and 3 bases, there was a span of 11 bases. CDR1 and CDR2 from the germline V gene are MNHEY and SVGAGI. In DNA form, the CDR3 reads TGTGCCAGCAGTTATACACAGTTATACACCGGGGAGCTGTTTTTT. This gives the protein CASSYTQLYTGELFF.

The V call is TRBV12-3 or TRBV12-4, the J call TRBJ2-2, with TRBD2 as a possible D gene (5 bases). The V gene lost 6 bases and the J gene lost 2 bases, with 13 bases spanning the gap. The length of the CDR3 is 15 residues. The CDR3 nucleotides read TGTGCCAGCAGCAACCGGGGTATTAACACCGGGGAGCTGTTTTTT. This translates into CASSNRGINTGELFF.

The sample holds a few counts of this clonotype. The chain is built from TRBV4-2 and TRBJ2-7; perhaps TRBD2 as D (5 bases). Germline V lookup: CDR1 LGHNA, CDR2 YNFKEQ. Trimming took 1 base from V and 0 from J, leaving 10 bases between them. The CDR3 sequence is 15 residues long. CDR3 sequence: CASSQGAASSYEQYF. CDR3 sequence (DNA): TGTGCCAGCAGCCAAGGAGCGGCTAGCTCCTACGAGCAGTACTTC.

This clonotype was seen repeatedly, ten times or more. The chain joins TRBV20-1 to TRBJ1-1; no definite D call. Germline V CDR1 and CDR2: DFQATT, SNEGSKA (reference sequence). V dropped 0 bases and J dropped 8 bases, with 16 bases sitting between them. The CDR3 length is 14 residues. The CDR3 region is CSARDLLEGPEAFF. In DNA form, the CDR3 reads TGCAGTGCTAGAGATCTTTTGGAAGGTCCCGAAGCTTTCTTT.

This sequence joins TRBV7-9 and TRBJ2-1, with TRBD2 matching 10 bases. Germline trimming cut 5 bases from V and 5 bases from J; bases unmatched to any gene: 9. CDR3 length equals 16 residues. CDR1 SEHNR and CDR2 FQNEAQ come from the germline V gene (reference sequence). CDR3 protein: CASSHISGRPHNEQFF. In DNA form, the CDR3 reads TGTGCCAGCAGCCATATTAGCGGGAGGCCCCACAATGAGCAGTTCTTC.

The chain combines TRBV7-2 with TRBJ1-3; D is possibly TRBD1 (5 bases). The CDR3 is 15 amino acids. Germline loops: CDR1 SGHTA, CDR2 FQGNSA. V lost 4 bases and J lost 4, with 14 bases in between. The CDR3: CASSWVDGTGNTIYF. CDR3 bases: TGTGCCAGCAGCTGGGTCGACGGGACCGGAAACACCATATATTTT.

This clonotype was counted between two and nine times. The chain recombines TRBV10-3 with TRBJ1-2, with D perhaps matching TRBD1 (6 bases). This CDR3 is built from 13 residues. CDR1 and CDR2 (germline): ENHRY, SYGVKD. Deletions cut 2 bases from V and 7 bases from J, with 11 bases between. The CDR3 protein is CAISEEGGSGYTF. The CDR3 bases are TGTGCCATCAGTGAGGAAGGGGGAAGTGGCTACACCTTC.

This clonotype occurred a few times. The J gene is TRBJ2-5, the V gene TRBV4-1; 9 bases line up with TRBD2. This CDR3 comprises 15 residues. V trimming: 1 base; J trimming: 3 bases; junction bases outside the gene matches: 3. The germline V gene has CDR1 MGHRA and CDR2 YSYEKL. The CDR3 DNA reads TGCGCCAGCAGCCAAGTTGCGGGGGGGGAAGAGACCCAGTACTTC. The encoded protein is CASSQVAGGEETQYF.

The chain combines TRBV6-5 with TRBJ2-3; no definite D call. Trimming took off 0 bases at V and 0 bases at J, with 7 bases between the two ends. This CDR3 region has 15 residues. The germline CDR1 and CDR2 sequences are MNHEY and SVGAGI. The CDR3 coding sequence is TGTGCCAGCAGTTACTCGATGTCTAGCACAGATACGCAGTATTTT. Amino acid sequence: CASSYSMSSTDTQYF.

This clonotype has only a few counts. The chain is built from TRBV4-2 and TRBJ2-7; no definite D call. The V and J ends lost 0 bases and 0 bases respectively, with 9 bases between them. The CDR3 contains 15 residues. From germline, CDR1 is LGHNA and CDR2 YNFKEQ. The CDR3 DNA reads TGTGCCAGCAGCCAAGACTCGGCCTCCTCCTACGAGCAGTACTTC. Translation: CASSQDSASSYEQYF.

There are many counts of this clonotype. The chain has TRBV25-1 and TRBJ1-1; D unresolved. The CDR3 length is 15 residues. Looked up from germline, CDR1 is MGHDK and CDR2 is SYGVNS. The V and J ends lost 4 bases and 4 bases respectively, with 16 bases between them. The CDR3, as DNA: TGTGCCAGCAGTGGGGAGGGCGGGCTTAGCACTGAAGCTTTCTTT. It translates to CASSGEGGLSTEAFF.

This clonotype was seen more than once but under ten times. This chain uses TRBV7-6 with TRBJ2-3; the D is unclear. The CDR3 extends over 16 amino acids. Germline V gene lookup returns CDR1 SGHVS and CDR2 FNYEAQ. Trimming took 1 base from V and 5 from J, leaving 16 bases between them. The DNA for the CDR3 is TGTGCCAGCAGCTTAGTTCCCCTACGATCGGGAGATACGCAGTATTTT. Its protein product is CASSLVPLRSGDTQYF. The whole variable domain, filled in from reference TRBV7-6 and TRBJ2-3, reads GAGVSQSPRYKVTKRGQDVALRCDPISGHVSLYWYRQALGQGPEFLTYFNYEAQQDKSGLPNDRFSAERPEGSISTLTIQRTEQRDSAMYRCASSLVPLRSGDTQYFGPGTRLTVL.

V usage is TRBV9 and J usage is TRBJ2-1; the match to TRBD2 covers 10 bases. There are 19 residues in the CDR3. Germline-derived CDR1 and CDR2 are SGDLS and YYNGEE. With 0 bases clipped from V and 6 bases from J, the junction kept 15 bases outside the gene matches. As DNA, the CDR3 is TGTGCCAGCAGCGTAGTGGCTAGCGGGAGCTTGGCGATCCCCAATGAGCAGTTCTTC. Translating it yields CASSVVASGSLAIPNEQFF.

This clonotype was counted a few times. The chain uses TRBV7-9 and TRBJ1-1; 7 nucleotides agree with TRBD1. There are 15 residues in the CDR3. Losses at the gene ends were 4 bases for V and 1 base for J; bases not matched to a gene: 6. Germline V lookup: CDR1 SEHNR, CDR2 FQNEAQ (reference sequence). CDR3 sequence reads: CASSYLTGPNTEAFF. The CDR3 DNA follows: TGTGCCAGCAGCTACCTGACAGGGCCGAACACTGAAGCTTTCTTT.

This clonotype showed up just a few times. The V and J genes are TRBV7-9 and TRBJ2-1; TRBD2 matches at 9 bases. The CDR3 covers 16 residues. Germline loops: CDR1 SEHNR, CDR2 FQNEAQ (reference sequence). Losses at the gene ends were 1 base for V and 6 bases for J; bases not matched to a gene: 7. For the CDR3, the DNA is TGTGCCAGCAGCTTAGTAACAGCGGGAGGTCCCAATGAGCAGTTCTTC. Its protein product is CASSLVTAGGPNEQFF.

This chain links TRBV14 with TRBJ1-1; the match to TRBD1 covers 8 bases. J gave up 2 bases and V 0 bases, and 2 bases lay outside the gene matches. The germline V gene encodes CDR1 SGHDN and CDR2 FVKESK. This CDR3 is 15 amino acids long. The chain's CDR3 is CASSQDGTGNTEAFF. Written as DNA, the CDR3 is TGTGCCAGCAGCCAAGATGGGACAGGTAACACTGAAGCTTTCTTT.

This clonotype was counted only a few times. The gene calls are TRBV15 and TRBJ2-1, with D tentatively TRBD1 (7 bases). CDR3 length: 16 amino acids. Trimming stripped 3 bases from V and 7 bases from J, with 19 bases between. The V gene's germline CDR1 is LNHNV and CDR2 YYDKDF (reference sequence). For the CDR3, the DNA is TGTGCCACCAGCAGGCCGGAGGGGGCTAGTTGGAATGAGCAGTTCTTC. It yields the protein CATSRPEGASWNEQFF.

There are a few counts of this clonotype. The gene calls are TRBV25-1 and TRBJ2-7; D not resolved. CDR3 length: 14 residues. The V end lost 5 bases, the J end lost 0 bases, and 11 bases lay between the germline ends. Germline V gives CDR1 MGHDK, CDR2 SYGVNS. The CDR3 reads CASSLSSSSYEQYF. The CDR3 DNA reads TGTGCCAGCAGTCTCAGTTCCAGCTCCTACGAGCAGTACTTC.

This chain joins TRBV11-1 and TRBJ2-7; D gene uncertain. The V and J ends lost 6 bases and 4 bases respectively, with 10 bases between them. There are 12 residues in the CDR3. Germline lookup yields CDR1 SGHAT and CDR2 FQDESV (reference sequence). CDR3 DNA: TGTGCCAGCAGTCACTATAGTTACGAGCAGTACTTC. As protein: CASSHYSYEQYF.